The 5 T cell receptor beta chains below come from one sample, sequenced in a study of prognosis after radiotherapy for stage I lung cancer. Genomic DNA was subjected to two-round multiplex PCR for amplification of TCR beta CDR3. Primers specific to each TRBV and TRBJ gene were used in first-round PCR. TCRdb re-called the multiplex PCR reads through MiXCR, storing one row per CDR3 protein. Of around 17,000 distinct CDR3 sequences listed, over 15% were seen once; the top ten hold about 37%. Here the sequenced sample was PBMCs, taken before or after stereotactic body radiation therapy (not recorded which). These receptor sequences come from a donor over 45 with non-small cell lung cancer.

The CDR3 region is CASSLFWLAGGTNEQFF. CDR3 bases: TGTGCCAGCAGTTTATTCTGGCTAGCGGGAGGAACCAATGAGCAGTTCTTC. The chain employs TRBV27 and TRBJ2-1; 11 nucleotides line up with TRBD2. Germline CDR1 is MNHEY and CDR2 is SMNVEV (reference sequence). The ends lost 1 base at V and 6 bases at J; junction bases unmatched: 8. This CDR3 contains 17 residues.

This clonotype was recorded at least ten times. V usage is TRBV3-1 and J usage is TRBJ2-5, with D tentatively TRBD2 (5 bases). Germline loops: CDR1 LGHDT, CDR2 YNNKEL (reference sequence). This CDR3 is built from 15 residues. The germline V and J ends were trimmed by 1 base and 0 bases, with 9 bases remaining between them. The chain's CDR3 is CASSQGGGYQETQYF. The CDR3 DNA follows: TGTGCCAGCAGCCAAGGAGGCGGGTACCAAGAGACCCAGTACTTC.

This clonotype was detected many times. The V call is TRBV20-1, the J call TRBJ1-5, with 7 bases aligning to TRBD1. The V gene end was trimmed by 6 bases and the J gene end by 1 base; junction bases not matched to a gene: 0. The CDR3 length is 12 residues. Germline V CDR1 and CDR2: DFQATT, SNEGSKA (reference sequence). The CDR3 region is CSAGQSNQPQHF. CDR3 DNA: TGCAGTGCGGGACAGAGCAATCAGCCCCAGCATTTT.

In its sample, this clonotype was seen a few times. The V call is TRBV28, the J call TRBJ2-1; the match to TRBD1 covers 9 bases. V shed 5 bases, J shed 5 bases, and the junction held 4 bases outside the gene matches. There are 14 residues in the CDR3. In germline, CDR1 is MDHEN, CDR2 SYDVKM. CDR3 protein: CASSRGTGHNEQFF. CDR3 sequence (DNA): TGTGCCAGCAGTCGCGGGACAGGGCACAATGAGCAGTTCTTC.

A word on this clonotype: A much larger clone lies a single base off, so this may be a read error. The chain couples TRBV14 to TRBJ2-5, with D possibly TRBD1 on 6 matching bases. There are 12 residues in the CDR3. Germline V gene data show CDR1 as SGHDN and CDR2 as FVKESK. V was shortened by 4 bases and J by 14 bases, with 17 bases between the two germline ends. CDR3 DNA sequence: TGTGCCAGCAGCCTTCTGACAGGTCCAGGCTACTTC. Amino acid sequence: CASSLLTGPGYF. The variable domain in full, completed from reference TRBV14 and TRBJ2-5, reads EAGVTQFPSHSVIEKGQTVTLRCDPISGHDNLYWYRRVMGKEIKFLLHFVKESKQDESGMPNNRFLAERTGGTYSTLKVQPAELEDSGVYFCASSLLTGPGYFGPGTRLLVL.